The 2 T cell receptor beta chains below come from one sample, sequenced in a study of T cell responses to AZD1222 COVID-19 vaccine. Assay: immunoSEQ multiplex PCR; the TCRdb copy retains only in-frame clones and omits some. The top ten clones hold less than 8.5% of a sample with about 130,000 clones, about nine tenths of them seen once. Material: peripheral blood, obtained on day 0 of AZD1222 vaccination. Source of these receptors: an adult in good health.

The chain carries TRBV4-2 and TRBJ2-7; 9 bases align to TRBD2. CDR1 LGHNA and CDR2 YNFKEQ come from the germline V gene. V lost 0 bases, J lost 0 bases, and 0 bases stayed unmatched. This CDR3 has 15 residues. The CDR3 is CASSQETSGSYEQYF. The CDR3 DNA sequence: TGTGCCAGCAGCCAAGAGACTAGCGGCTCCTACGAGCAGTACTTC.

The chain's CDR3 is CASSVGGGPDNEQYF. The CDR3 bases are TGTGCCAGCAGCGTAGGAGGGGGGCCCGATAACGAGCAGTACTTC. The genes are TRBV9 and TRBJ2-7; either TRBD1 or TRBD2 may fit D (6 bases each). The CDR3 has 15 amino acids. Looked up from germline, CDR1 is SGDLS and CDR2 is YYNGEE. V gave up 0 bases and J gave up 5 bases, with 15 bases separating them.